The 13 T cell receptor beta chains below come from one sample, sequenced in a study of blood T cells in healthy people across ages. Alongside a J-beta primer mix, a sample-barcoded 5' primer served in a second PCR lasting roughly 6 to 12 cycles. TCRdb independently ran MiXCR on the 5' RACE reads; one entry per CDR3 protein. The sample includes fewer than 2 million distinct CDR3 sequences, approximately 40% of them seen just once. The sequencing input was blood. These receptors were taken from a human donor in good health.

This clonotype was detected a few times. V usage is TRBV7-2 and J usage is TRBJ2-1; 7 bases fit TRBD1. Germline-derived CDR1 and CDR2 are SGHTA and FQGNSA. V trimming: 3 bases; J trimming: 0 bases; junction bases outside the gene matches: 11. The CDR3 is 18 residues long. CDR3 loop: CASSFRGRDSLSYNEQFF. CDR3 in DNA: TGTGCCAGCAGCTTCCGGGGTCGGGACAGCCTCTCCTACAATGAGCAGTTCTTC.

The chain recombines TRBV9 with TRBJ1-4; no firm D call. The CDR3 has 14 amino acids. Between the trimmed V and J ends, which lost 7 bases and 4 bases, there was a span of 14 bases. The germline V gene encodes CDR1 SGDLS and CDR2 YYNGEE. The chain's CDR3 is CASGRGVGNEKLFF. CDR3 DNA: TGTGCCAGCGGTAGAGGAGTTGGTAATGAAAAACTGTTTTTT.

The gene calls are TRBV5-1 and TRBJ2-5; D might be TRBD1 (5 bases). The V and J ends lost 1 base and 4 bases respectively, with 14 bases between them. Per germline, CDR1 SGHRS and CDR2 YFSETQ. The CDR3 length is 15 residues. The DNA of the CDR3 is TGCGCCAGCAGCTTGAGGGATGGGGCCAGAGAGACCCAGTACTTC. Protein: CASSLRDGARETQYF. Combining the CDR3 with reference TRBV5-1 and TRBJ2-5 gives the whole variable domain KAGVTQTPRYLIKTRGQQVTLSCSPISGHRSVSWYQQTPGQGLQFLFEYFSETQRNKGNFPGRFSGRQFSNSRSEMNVSTLELGDSALYLCASSLRDGARETQYFGPGTRLLVL.

The rearrangement links TRBV28 to TRBJ2-7; D gene uncertain. V was cut by 3 bases and J by 2 bases, with 8 bases left in between. Per germline, CDR1 MDHEN and CDR2 SYDVKM. The length of the CDR3 is 13 residues. CDR3 DNA sequence: TGTGCCAGCAGTTTTGCGAGCACCTACGAGCAGTACTTC. Encoded protein: CASSFASTYEQYF.

This clonotype was picked up many times. This chain links TRBV5-1 with TRBJ2-5; 12 bases agree with TRBD2. Germline values: CDR1 SGHRS, CDR2 YFSETQ. V shed 4 bases, J shed 2 bases, and the junction held 6 bases outside the gene matches. This CDR3 has 16 amino acids. CDR3 amino acids: CASSGRLAGVQETQYF. The CDR3 region has the DNA TGCGCCAGCAGCGGCCGACTAGCGGGGGTACAAGAGACCCAGTACTTC.

The rearrangement links TRBV7-2 to TRBJ2-1; TRBD1 matches 7 bases. Germline V CDR1 and CDR2: SGHTA, FQGNSA. Unmatched junction bases numbered 15, after V lost 6 bases and J lost 10 bases. The CDR3 sequence is 15 residues long. Here the CDR3 reads CASSYQLLGTEEQFF. CDR3 DNA: TGTGCCAGCAGTTATCAACTACTCGGGACAGAGGAGCAGTTCTTC.

V usage is TRBV6-1 and J usage is TRBJ2-7; 15 bases align to TRBD2. V was pared by 6 bases and J by 5 bases, with 8 bases of the junction left unmatched. The CDR3 consists of 16 residues. The germline V gene encodes CDR1 MNHNS and CDR2 SASEGT. The CDR3 DNA follows: TGTGCCAGCAGGGGACTAGCGGGGGGCGCGGCCCACGAGCAGTACTTC. This gives the protein CASRGLAGGAAHEQYF.

This clonotype has a handful of counts. J is TRBJ2-1 and V is TRBV12-5; D is possibly TRBD1 or TRBD2 (7 bases each). Trimming removed 1 base at V and 7 bases at J, with 20 bases between. The CDR3 runs to 17 residues. Germline assignment: CDR1 LGHNT and CDR2 FRNRAP. The CDR3 loop reads CASGLEAGRGRMNEQFF. CDR3 DNA: TGTGCTAGTGGTTTGGAAGCGGGGAGGGGGCGGATGAATGAGCAGTTCTTC.

To note about this clonotype: At one of its ends the junction is not consistent with the germline gene, which may arise from a read error. The chain joins TRBV6-2 or TRBV6-3 to TRBJ1-2, with D possibly TRBD1 on 6 matching bases. Germline V CDR1 and CDR2: MNHEY, SVGEGT. This CDR3 spans 15 amino acids. CDR3 DNA: TGTGCCAGCAGTTACCCTCCGGGGGCAGACTATGGCCACACCTTC. It codes for CASSYPPGADYGHTF.

This rearrangement joins TRBV5-1 to TRBJ2-3; TRBD1 or TRBD2 may be the D gene (5 bases each). V was pared by 0 bases and J by 5 bases, with 10 bases between. The CDR3 is 14 residues long. Per germline, CDR1 SGHRS and CDR2 YFSETQ. CDR3 loop: CASSLGGSQDTQYF. The CDR3 DNA reads as TGCGCCAGCAGCTTGGGGGGGTCCCAAGATACGCAGTATTTT.

In this sample, this clonotype turned up once. The V gene is TRBV7-2, the J gene TRBJ2-6; no reliable D call. Germline CDR1 is SGHTA and CDR2 is FQGNSA. Trimming left V 5 bases short and J 0 bases short, with 17 bases between. This CDR3 contains 18 residues. CDR3 region: CASSRKAIVSSGANVLTF. CDR3 nucleotide sequence: TGTGCCAGCAGCCGAAAGGCGATAGTGAGCTCTGGGGCCAACGTCCTGACTTTC.

The gene calls are TRBV5-1 and TRBJ2-4; D not resolved. Germline V CDR1 and CDR2: SGHRS, YFSETQ. The CDR3 totals 14 residues. V lost 0 bases and J 5 bases, leaving 9 bases between the germline ends. CDR3 coding DNA: TGCGCCAGCAGCTTGGAGGCCTCCGAAAACATTCAGTACTTC. Protein product: CASSLEASENIQYF.

In its sample, this clonotype was seen a few times. This chain links TRBV20-1 with TRBJ2-4; no definite D call. Near its end, the DNA agrees better with TRBJ2-5, so the J call may be wrong. The germline V gene encodes CDR1 DFQATT and CDR2 SNEGSKA (reference sequence). The CDR3 sequence is 13 residues long. The CDR3 DNA sequence: TGCAGTCCAACACAGCCGAGTCAAGAGACCCAGTACTTC. This translates into CSPTQPSQETQYF.